This T cell receptor beta chain was recovered during a study of OX40 agonist ivuxolimab in advanced cancers. Study context: Prior therapy, whether anti-PD-1, anti-PD-L1 or anti-CTLA-4, was allowed, and about 39% had some. Study results and caveats: The antigens recognized by the expanded peripheral T cells, that is their antigen specificity, were not determined. Low normalized T-cell clonal expansion also characterized some of the nonresponders.

Produced via immunoSEQ multiplex PCR; TCRdb's table is partial and in-frame only. The repertoire consists of roughly 58,000 clones, with 65% to 85% occurring once and the leading ten covering 0.6% to 0.8%. The CDR3 is made up of 15 amino acids. From germline, CDR1 is SGHTA and CDR2 FQGNSA. Deletions cut 1 base from V and 4 bases from J, with 14 bases between. Concerning this clone: Its antigen is as yet unknown.

This TCR came from an adult with an advanced solid tumor such as melanoma, head and neck, liver or kidney cancer. The chain uses TRBV7-2 and TRBJ2-7; a weak D match, TRBD2 (5 bases). Sequenced material: CD4+ or CD8+ T cells sorted from blood, taken in a trial of the OX40 agonist ivuxolimab. CDR3 coding DNA: TGTGCCAGCAGCTTAGACCGGGGAATCAATTACGAGCAGTACTTC. This gives the protein CASSLDRGINYEQYF.